A selection of T cell receptor beta chains follows, all from one sample in a study of beta chain features in type 1 diabetes. Produced via immunoSEQ multiplex PCR; TCRdb's table is partial and in-frame only. This sample has hundreds of thousands of clones, with 13% found just once. Sequenced input: naive CD4+ T cells from blood. These receptors all come from a man between 18 and 29 years old with type 1 diabetes. Both conserved end residues are part of each CDR3. D genes are given only for firm matches. Clone size, where shown, is once, few, many, or a class for clones that have expanded.

TRBV5-4,-,-,TRBJ2-6,CASSRRQGIGSGANVLTF,TGTGCCAGCAGCCGGCGGCAGGGGATAGGCTCTGGGGCCAACGTCCTGACTTTC
TRBV6-5,TRBD1,few,TRBJ2-7,CASSPDRDDYEQYF,TGTGCCAGCAGCCCCGACAGGGACGACTACGAGCAGTACTTC
TRBV5-1,TRBD1,-,TRBJ2-5,CASSLVGQLGETQYF,TGCGCCAGCAGCTTGGTGGGACAGTTAGGTGAGACCCAGTACTTC
TRBV11-2,-,few,TRBJ1-2,CASSLAGADYGYTF,TGTGCCAGCAGCTTAGCAGGGGCGGACTATGGCTACACCTTC
TRBV6-1,-,-,TRBJ2-7,CASSEVGHSDLPYEQYF,TGTGCCAGCAGTGAAGTAGGGCACTCTGATTTACCCTACGAGCAGTACTTC
TRBV7-9,TRBD1,-,TRBJ1-1,CASSLRTGATEAFF,TGTGCCAGCAGCTTGAGGACAGGGGCCACTGAAGCTTTCTTT
TRBV11-2,-,-,TRBJ2-2,CASNFAGNTGELFF,TGTGCCAGCAACTTTGCGGGAAACACCGGGGAGCTGTTTTTT
TRBV5-1,-,-,TRBJ1-1,CASSLNGHAGSGTEAFF,TGCGCCAGCAGCTTGAATGGTCATGCAGGGAGCGGCACTGAAGCTTTCTTT
TRBV28,-,few,TRBJ1-1,CGQVARNTEAFF,TGTGGACAGGTCGCCAGGAACACTGAAGCTTTCTTT
TRBV23-1,-,-,TRBJ1-2,CASSPRTEKRCNYGYTF,TGCGCCAGCAGTCCAAGGACAGAGAAGAGATGTAACTATGGCTACACCTTC
TRBV4-1,TRBD1,few,TRBJ1-1,CASSQVDRGNTEAFF,TGCGCCAGCAGCCAAGTAGACAGGGGGAACACTGAAGCTTTCTTT
TRBV5-4,TRBD1,few,TRBJ2-1,CASSWGQTSSYNEQFF,TGTGCCAGCAGCTGGGGACAGACGAGCTCCTACAATGAGCAGTTCTTC